Following are 9 T cell receptor beta chains from one sample sequenced in a study of CD8+ T cells in alopecia areata. RNA extraction and reverse transcription yielded cDNA as sequencing template. The data were produced by immunoSEQ multiplex PCR, yet TCRdb's version contains in-frame clones alone and is incomplete. The data contain 150,000 to 250,000 clones, around 60% of them singletons. Treatment denoted: oral pan-JAK inhibitor, 5-10 mg twice daily. Sequences were derived from CD4+ T cells sorted from blood, sampled at week 4, from a patient treated with tofacitinib. These receptors all stem from a human donor with alopecia areata.

This clone was picked up a small number of times. The chain carries TRBV7-2 and TRBJ2-1, with D perhaps matching TRBD2 (5 bases). Germline CDR1 and CDR2: SGHTA and FQGNSA. The CDR3 consists of 11 residues. Between the trimmed V and J ends, which lost 4 bases and 12 bases, there was a span of 10 bases. Here the CDR3 reads CASSSEVLQFF. In DNA form, the CDR3 reads TGTGCCAGCAGCTCGGAGGTCTTGCAGTTCTTC.

The V gene is TRBV29-1, the J gene TRBJ1-4; TRBD1 aligns across 7 bases. Unmatched junction bases numbered 7, after V lost 5 bases and J lost 4 bases. Germline loops: CDR1 SQVTM, CDR2 ANQGSEA. This CDR3 region has 14 residues. CDR3 DNA sequence: TGCAGCGTTCGAAACCGGGACAGTAATGAAAAACTGTTTTTT. Protein product: CSVRNRDSNEKLFF.

The chain has TRBV20-1 and TRBJ2-7, with D perhaps being TRBD1 or TRBD2 (6 bases each). CDR3 length: 11 residues. In germline, CDR1 is DFQATT, CDR2 SNEGSKA (reference sequence). For the CDR3, the DNA is TGCGGGGGGACAACATCCGGCGAGCAGTACTTC. The encoded protein is CGGTTSGEQYF.

The J gene is TRBJ2-1, the V gene TRBV30; unclear D gene. The germline V gene has CDR1 GTSNPN and CDR2 SVGIG (reference sequence). The CDR3 is 11 amino acids. CDR3 nucleotide sequence: TGTGCTTTCGGACGGTACAATGAGCAGTTCTTC. Its protein is CAFGRYNEQFF. Looking up the rest from reference TRBV30 and TRBJ2-1 gives the full variable domain: SQTIHQWPATLVQPVGSPLSLECTVEGTSNPNLYWYRQAAGRGLQLLFYSVGIGQISSEVPQNLSASRPQDRQFILSSKKLLLSDSGFYLCAFGRYNEQFFGPGTRLTVL.

This clone was found a few times. This rearrangement joins TRBV29-1 to TRBJ1-1, with a weak D call TRBD1 (6 bases). V was clipped by 1 base and J by 4 bases, with 10 bases between them. Germline lookup yields CDR1 SQVTM and CDR2 ANQGSEA. This CDR3 is 13 amino acids long. The CDR3 sequence is CSVEVGGSTEAFF. The CDR3 DNA sequence: TGCAGCGTTGAAGTAGGGGGATCCACTGAAGCTTTCTTT.

Only a few counts were recorded for this clone. The V and J genes are TRBV2 and TRBJ2-6; D call uncertain. The CDR3 is 12 residues long. Trimming cost V 4 bases and J 3 bases, with 1 base left between them. Per the germline V gene, CDR1 is SNHLY and CDR2 is FYNNEI. CDR3 residues: CASSVGANVLTF. CDR3 in DNA: TGTGCCAGCAGTGTTGGGGCCAACGTCCTGACTTTC.

This clone appeared a few times. The rearrangement links TRBV10-3 to TRBJ1-4; D is possibly TRBD1 (6 bases). The length of the CDR3 is 17 residues. V was shortened by 6 bases and J by 0 bases, with 17 bases between the two germline ends. Looked up from germline, CDR1 is ENHRY and CDR2 is SYGVKD. This CDR3 reads CAISRTGPDATNEKLFF. In nucleotides, the CDR3 is TGTGCCATCAGCAGAACAGGGCCTGATGCAACTAATGAAAAACTGTTTTTT.

The V call is TRBV7-6, the J call TRBJ1-2; TRBD1 matches 8 bases. CDR3 length: 14 residues. V lost 5 bases to trimming and J lost 3 bases; unmatched junction nucleotides: 5. Germline V gene lookup returns CDR1 SGHVS and CDR2 FNYEAQ. In DNA, the CDR3 is TGTGCCAGCAGCCCAGAGGACAGGGACTATGGCTACACCTTC. This gives the protein CASSPEDRDYGYTF. Supplemented by reference TRBV7-6 and TRBJ1-2, the full variable domain reads GAGVSQSPRYKVTKRGQDVALRCDPISGHVSLYWYRQALGQGPEFLTYFNYEAQQDKSGLPNDRFSAERPEGSISTLTIQRTEQRDSAMYRCASSPEDRDYGYTFGSGTRLTVV.

A few counts support this clone. The chain combines TRBV7-9 with TRBJ1-2; 7 bases align to TRBD1. Germline CDR1 SEHNR, CDR2 FQNEAQ (reference sequence). The length of the CDR3 is 16 residues. Losses at the gene ends were 0 bases for V and 2 bases for J; bases not matched to a gene: 6. The CDR3 here is CASSLAMDRHNYGYTF. The CDR3 DNA follows: TGTGCCAGCAGCTTAGCTATGGACAGGCACAACTATGGCTACACCTTC.